This TCR beta chain was sequenced in a study of blood T cell repertoires in COVID-19. Authors' analysis steps: Cell counts per sample came from amplifying reference gene primers. Clones were sequenced by immunoSEQ multiplex PCR, and TCRdb holds only the in-frame ones, with some missing. The V and J calls and the clone size are those of that table, but D and trimming were determined from the DNA. The sample shows around 170,000 clones, about 80% of them seen only once. J gave up 8 bases and V 3 bases, and 5 bases lay outside the gene matches. CDR1 is SGDLS, CDR2 YYNGEE, per germline. The CDR3 is made up of 14 amino acids.

This chain links TRBV9 with TRBJ2-1; TRBD1 aligns across 10 bases. This clonotype was sampled from a man between 25 and 39 years old with active or convalescent COVID-19. Sequenced input: peripheral blood. The CDR3 sequence: CASSAGQGRDEQFF. The CDR3 nucleotides are TGTGCCAGCAGCGCGGGACAGGGGAGGGATGAGCAGTTCTTC.